This T cell receptor beta chain was recovered during a study of blood T cells in healthy people across ages. Study background: About one barcoded beta molecule was captured per two T cells (by template switching).

Together with a sample-barcoded 5' primer, a J-beta primer mix was included in a second PCR lasting roughly 6 to 12 cycles. MiXCR was run by TCRdb on the 5' RACE reads, yielding one entry per CDR3 protein. The repertoire holds about 720,000 distinct CDR3 sequences, with about 24% as singletons. Trimming removed 4 bases from V and 4 bases from J, with 28 bases in between. The CDR3 totals 20 residues. The sequence came from a man aged 65 to 85 in good health. The sequencing input was blood. V is TRBV12-3 or TRBV12-4 and J is TRBJ1-4; possibly TRBD1 for D (5 bases). The CDR3 DNA is TGTGCCAGCAGTTATACAGACCGGAAGGGGACCCAACACCTTAATGAAAAACTGTTTTTT. Its protein is CASSYTDRKGTQHLNEKLFF.